This T cell receptor (beta chain) was sequenced for a study of T cell responses to AZD1222 COVID-19 vaccine. Study results and caveats: Spike-specific TCRs gained breadth and depth after people received two AZD1222 doses.

The CDR3 consists of 12 residues. Germline assignment: CDR1 SGHNT and CDR2 YYREEE (reference sequence). The ends were cut back, 0 bases at V and 4 bases at J, with 4 bases in the middle. The table lists this clone with a count of one. Its antigen is not known. Here immunoSEQ multiplex PCR was the method, and the copy in TCRdb shows in-frame clones only, minus some. The sample yields about 140,000 clones, 80% to 95% seen once. J is TRBJ1-2 and V is TRBV5-4; D is unresolved. This clonotype was obtained from an adult in good health. The sample here was peripheral blood, taken on day 0 of AZD1222 vaccination. The CDR3 DNA is TGTGCCAGCAGCTTGGAGAGCTATGGCTACACCTTC. This sequence encodes CASSLESYGYTF. Filled out from reference TRBV5-4 and TRBJ1-2, the complete variable domain reads ETGVTQSPTHLIKTRGQQVTLRCSSQSGHNTVSWYQQALGQGPQFIFQYYREEENGRGNFPPRFSGLQFPNYSSELNVNALELDDSALYLCASSLESYGYTFGSGTRLTVV.